The 13 T cell receptor beta chains listed next were all sequenced from one sample in a study of CD8 T cells in Susac syndrome. After extraction with the RNeasy kit, about 0.5 to 1 ug of the RNA was reverse transcribed using random hexamers. TCRdb passed the immunoSEQ multiplex PCR reads through MiXCR, listing each CDR3 protein once. The data contain about 400,000 distinct CDR3 sequences, around 85% of them singletons. The specimen was CD8+ T cells from PBMCs. The receptors were sampled from a human donor with multiple sclerosis.

This chain uses TRBV28 with TRBJ2-7, with D possibly called TRBD1 or TRBD2 (5 bases each). The CDR3 sequence is 14 residues long. V lost 7 bases, J lost 6 bases, and 19 bases lay in between. Germline values: CDR1 MDHEN, CDR2 SYDVKM. DNA of the CDR3: TGTGCCAGCAACCTTTCCCAGGGAGAAAGCGAGCAGTACTTC. It codes for CASNLSQGESEQYF.

This chain connects TRBV11-2 to TRBJ2-7; TRBD2 aligns across 9 bases. The CDR3 extends over 17 amino acids. Germline V gives CDR1 SGHAT, CDR2 FQNNGV. Losses at the gene ends were 1 base for V and 2 bases for J; bases not matched to a gene: 9. The CDR3 nucleotides read TGTGCCAGCAGCTTAGGGCCGGCGGGAGGGGCACCCTACGAGCAGTACTTC. It encodes CASSLGPAGGAPYEQYF.

V usage is TRBV12-5 and J usage is TRBJ1-1; a weak D match, TRBD1 (5 bases). Trimming took 7 bases from V and 6 from J, leaving 12 bases between them. Germline lookup yields CDR1 LGHNT and CDR2 FRNRAP. There are 12 residues in the CDR3. CDR3 in DNA: TGTGCTAGTGCCTTTGGGGCCGCTGAAGCTTTCTTT. It codes for CASAFGAAEAFF.

The gene calls are TRBV4-1 and TRBJ2-1; D ambiguous. Looked up from germline, CDR1 is MGHRA and CDR2 is YSYEKL. V dropped 1 base and J dropped 0 bases, with 13 bases sitting between them. CDR3 length equals 17 residues. CDR3 sequence (DNA): TGCGCCAGCAGCCAAGGTTATCAGGCAAGCTCCTACAATGAGCAGTTCTTC. As protein: CASSQGYQASSYNEQFF.

This clonotype was observed a single time. J is TRBJ1-1 and V is TRBV10-3; D is ambiguous. CDR1 is ENHRY, CDR2 SYGVKD, per germline. Trimming took off 3 bases at V and 8 bases at J, with 16 bases between the two ends. There are 14 residues in the CDR3. CDR3 region: CAISDPVRGQEAFF. CDR3 nucleotides: TGTGCCATCAGTGACCCGGTTCGCGGGCAAGAAGCTTTCTTT.

The rearrangement uses TRBV7-8 and TRBJ2-5; D possibly corresponds to TRBD1 (5 bases). Per germline, CDR1 SGHVS and CDR2 FQNEAQ. Trimming shortened V by 1 base and J by 1 base, and 22 bases separated the two germline ends. This CDR3 has 19 amino acids. The CDR3 region has the DNA TGTGCCAGCAGCTTAGGCAGGGATGTGGTTTCGTCAATCCAAGAGACCCAGTACTTC. It translates to CASSLGRDVVSSIQETQYF. Using reference TRBV7-8 and TRBJ2-5 for the parts outside the CDR3, the full variable domain is GAGVSQSPRYKVAKRGQDVALRCDPISGHVSLFWYQQALGQGPEFLTYFQNEAQLDKSGLPSDRFFAERPEGSVSTLKIQRTQQEDSAVYLCASSLGRDVVSSIQETQYFGPGTRLLVL.

V is TRBV6-1 and J is TRBJ1-2; D is ambiguous. Trimming stripped 7 bases from V and 7 bases from J, with 16 bases between. The germline gives CDR1 MNHNS, CDR2 SASEGT. This CDR3 spans 13 amino acids. CDR3 sequence reads: CASTSHGGLGYTF. As DNA, the CDR3 is TGTGCCAGCACCAGCCACGGAGGTCTTGGCTACACCTTC.

V is TRBV7-9 and J is TRBJ2-7, with 7 positions matching TRBD2. This CDR3 is built from 14 residues. Trimming removed 1 base from V and 4 bases from J; junction bases left unmatched: 4. CDR1 is SEHNR and CDR2 is FQNEAQ in the germline V gene (reference sequence). The CDR3 nucleotides are TGTGCCAGCAGCTTAGTTTGGGGAGGGTACGAGCAGTACTTC. Residues: CASSLVWGGYEQYF.

This clonotype was seen only once. This chain uses TRBV2 with TRBJ2-1; the D is unclear. The V gene lost 3 bases and the J gene lost 2 bases, with 11 bases spanning the gap. Germline V lookup: CDR1 SNHLY, CDR2 FYNNEI. The CDR3 length is 15 residues. CDR3 residues: CASSENFRTYNEQFF. Written as DNA, the CDR3 is TGTGCCAGCAGTGAGAACTTCCGAACCTACAATGAGCAGTTCTTC.

This chain uses TRBV28 with TRBJ2-7; D may correspond to TRBD1 or TRBD2 (5 bases each). The CDR3 loop spans 14 amino acids. Trimming shortened V by 5 bases and J by 3 bases, and 14 bases separated the two germline ends. CDR1 and CDR2 (germline): MDHEN, SYDVKM. The CDR3 DNA reads TGTGCCAGCAGTCTCCGGGACGGGCTCTACGAGCAGTACTTC. Residues: CASSLRDGLYEQYF.

This chain links TRBV27 with TRBJ1-4, with D perhaps matching TRBD1 (5 bases). The CDR3 is 14 amino acids. Deletions cut 3 bases from V and 10 bases from J, with 15 bases between. Germline V CDR1 and CDR2: MNHEY, SMNVEV (reference sequence). CDR3 in DNA: TGTGCCAGCAGTTTTGGGCAGGGTTTCCGAAAACTGTTTTTT. This encodes CASSFGQGFRKLFF.

This clonotype was seen only a few times. The chain couples TRBV30 to TRBJ2-7; 10 nucleotides line up with TRBD1. The V gene end was trimmed by 5 bases and the J gene end by 5 bases; junction bases not matched to a gene: 0. The CDR3 covers 11 residues. Germline values: CDR1 GTSNPN, CDR2 SVGIG (reference sequence). The CDR3 DNA sequence: TGTGCCTGGGGACAGGGGGACGAGCAGTACTTC. Translated: CAWGQGDEQYF.

The rearrangement joins TRBV4-1 to TRBJ1-2; no definite D call. This CDR3 is 13 amino acids long. Germline assignment: CDR1 MGHRA and CDR2 YSYEKL. V was clipped by 1 base and J by 7 bases, with 10 bases between them. CDR3 amino acids: CASSQVLTSGYTF. The CDR3 DNA sequence: TGCGCCAGCAGCCAAGTTTTGACATCTGGCTACACCTTC.